These T cell receptor beta chains were read from a single sample in a study of CD8+ T cells in alopecia areata. Repertoires were generated with immunoSEQ multiplex PCR, while TCRdb's copy carries only in-frame clones and drops some. The sample contains almost 250,000 clones, under 80% of which appear only once. Sequenced here: CD4+ T cells sorted from blood, sampled at week 0. The source is a human donor with alopecia areata. Both conserved end residues are part of each CDR3. The order of the fields is J gene, D gene, clone size, V gene, CDR3 DNA, CDR3 protein. The D gene is left open where the match is weak. Rows give clone size only sometimes, using once, few, many, or a class for an expanded clone.

J gene: TRBJ1-6
D gene: NA
clone size: NA
V gene: TRBV7-9
CDR3 DNA: TGTGCCAGCAGCTTAGAAGGGGAGTCACCCCTCCACTTT
CDR3 protein: CASSLEGESPLHF

J gene: TRBJ2-1
D gene: NA
clone size: NA
V gene: TRBV27
CDR3 DNA: TGTGCCAGCAGTTTCGCACTAGGAGGCTCGGGCTACAATGAGCAGTTCTTC
CDR3 protein: CASSFALGGSGYNEQFF

J gene: TRBJ2-7
D gene: TRBD1
clone size: NA
V gene: TRBV2
CDR3 DNA: TGTGCCAGCAGCCCCCGGGACAGAAGGACCTCCTACGAGCAGTACTTC
CDR3 protein: CASSPRDRRTSYEQYF

J gene: TRBJ1-2
D gene: NA
clone size: NA
V gene: TRBV9
CDR3 DNA: TGTGCCAGCAGCGCTAACTATGGCTACACCTTC
CDR3 protein: CASSANYGYTF

J gene: TRBJ1-2
D gene: NA
clone size: once
V gene: TRBV15
CDR3 DNA: TGTGCCACCAGCAATCTAGGGGATGATGGCTACACCTTC
CDR3 protein: CATSNLGDDGYTF

J gene: TRBJ1-2
D gene: NA
clone size: NA
V gene: TRBV19
CDR3 DNA: TGTGCCAGTAGCCTAGGGACGGCTAACTATGGCTACACCTTC
CDR3 protein: CASSLGTANYGYTF

J gene: TRBJ1-6
D gene: TRBD1
clone size: NA
V gene: TRBV2
CDR3 DNA: TGTGCCAGCAGTCGACAGGGATTAAGTTCACCCCTCCACTTT
CDR3 protein: CASSRQGLSSPLHF

J gene: TRBJ2-6
D gene: NA
clone size: once
V gene: TRBV19
CDR3 DNA: TGTGCCAGTAGGAGAACAGGGACTGGGGCCAACGTCCTGACTTTC
CDR3 protein: CASRRTGTGANVLTF

J gene: TRBJ2-5
D gene: TRBD1
clone size: NA
V gene: TRBV9
CDR3 DNA: TGTGCCAGCAGCCCCCGGGACAGCCACAAATCGGAGACCCAGTACTTC
CDR3 protein: CASSPRDSHKSETQYF

J gene: TRBJ2-1
D gene: NA
clone size: NA
V gene: TRBV30
CDR3 DNA: TGTGCCTGGAGTGTACGAGACTACAATGAGCAGTTCTTC
CDR3 protein: CAWSVRDYNEQFF

J gene: TRBJ2-1
D gene: NA
clone size: NA
V gene: TRBV11-1
CDR3 DNA: TGTGCCAGCAGCTTGCACGGAAATGAGCAGTTCTTC
CDR3 protein: CASSLHGNEQFF

J gene: TRBJ1-1
D gene: NA
clone size: NA
V gene: TRBV2
CDR3 DNA: TGTGCCAGCACCACGATGAGAACTGAAGCTTTCTTT
CDR3 protein: CASTTMRTEAFF

J gene: TRBJ2-6
D gene: NA
clone size: NA
V gene: TRBV30
CDR3 DNA: TGTGCCTGGGCGTTGTCTGGGGCCAACGTCCTGACTTTC
CDR3 protein: CAWALSGANVLTF

J gene: TRBJ2-1
D gene: NA
clone size: NA
V gene: TRBV15
CDR3 DNA: TGTGCCACCAGCAGAACAGGTAATGAGCAGTTCTTC
CDR3 protein: CATSRTGNEQFF

J gene: TRBJ1-1
D gene: NA
clone size: NA
V gene: TRBV25-1
CDR3 DNA: TGTGCCAGCAGTGAATACAGCATGAACACTGAAGCTTTCTTT
CDR3 protein: CASSEYSMNTEAFF

J gene: TRBJ2-5
D gene: NA
clone size: NA
V gene: TRBV11-3
CDR3 DNA: TGTGCCAGCAGCTCAGGATCGGAGACCCAGTACTTC
CDR3 protein: CASSSGSETQYF

J gene: TRBJ2-7
D gene: NA
clone size: NA
V gene: TRBV29-1
CDR3 DNA: TGCAGCGTTGTCGGGGAAGCCTACGAGCAGTACTTC
CDR3 protein: CSVVGEAYEQYF

J gene: TRBJ2-1
D gene: NA
clone size: NA
V gene: TRBV5-1
CDR3 DNA: TGCGCCAGCGTTTCGGAAGCCTACAATGAGCAGTTCTTC
CDR3 protein: CASVSEAYNEQFF

J gene: TRBJ2-3
D gene: NA
clone size: NA
V gene: TRBV5-1
CDR3 DNA: TGCGCCAGCAGCTTGACCAGCAGCACAGATACGCAGTATTTT
CDR3 protein: CASSLTSSTDTQYF

J gene: TRBJ2-5
D gene: NA
clone size: NA
V gene: TRBV30
CDR3 DNA: TGTGCCTGGAGTGTGGCCCATCCAGAGACCCAGTACTTC
CDR3 protein: CAWSVAHPETQYF

J gene: TRBJ2-1
D gene: TRBD1
clone size: few
V gene: TRBV6-5
CDR3 DNA: TGTGCCAGCAGGAGGGACAGGGCATCCTACAATGAGCAGTTCTTC
CDR3 protein: CASRRDRASYNEQFF

J gene: TRBJ1-1
D gene: TRBD1
clone size: NA
V gene: TRBV9
CDR3 DNA: TGTGCCAGCAGCCGGGACAGTGAGAACACTGAAGCTTTCTTT
CDR3 protein: CASSRDSENTEAFF

J gene: TRBJ2-1
D gene: NA
clone size: NA
V gene: TRBV10-3
CDR3 DNA: TGTGCCATCAGTGAGTCCCGGGGCTACAATGAGCAGTTCTTC
CDR3 protein: CAISESRGYNEQFF

J gene: TRBJ1-5
D gene: NA
clone size: few
V gene: TRBV7-2
CDR3 DNA: TGTGCCAGCAGCTCGGGGGCCAATCAGCCCCAGCATTTT
CDR3 protein: CASSSGANQPQHF

J gene: TRBJ2-7
D gene: NA
clone size: NA
V gene: TRBV5-6
CDR3 DNA: TGTGCCAGCTCCTTTCAGGATTACGAGCAGTACTTC
CDR3 protein: CASSFQDYEQYF

J gene: TRBJ2-1
D gene: NA
clone size: few
V gene: TRBV29-1
CDR3 DNA: TGCAGCGTTGTACACGCGTACAATGAGCAGTTCTTC
CDR3 protein: CSVVHAYNEQFF

J gene: TRBJ2-3
D gene: NA
clone size: few
V gene: TRBV5-4
CDR3 DNA: TGTGCCAGCAGCCGCGGAGCAGGGGGGCTGGGAGGCACAGATACGCAGTATTTT
CDR3 protein: CASSRGAGGLGGTDTQYF

J gene: TRBJ2-7
D gene: NA
clone size: NA
V gene: TRBV4-3
CDR3 DNA: TGCGCCAGCAGCCAAGGTCCGGGGCCTTCCTACGAGCAGTACTTC
CDR3 protein: CASSQGPGPSYEQYF

J gene: TRBJ1-5
D gene: NA
clone size: once
V gene: TRBV29-1
CDR3 DNA: TGCAGCGTTGCTTTGGCGGGTCAGCCCCAGCATTTT
CDR3 protein: CSVALAGQPQHF

J gene: TRBJ1-2
D gene: TRBD1
clone size: once
V gene: TRBV4-3
CDR3 DNA: TGCGCCAGCAGCCAAGACAGGGGGCCCTATGGCTACACCTTC
CDR3 protein: CASSQDRGPYGYTF

J gene: TRBJ2-3
D gene: NA
clone size: few
V gene: TRBV30
CDR3 DNA: TGTGCCTGGAGTGTACGATCAGGGGATACGCAGTATTTT
CDR3 protein: CAWSVRSGDTQYF

J gene: TRBJ2-1
D gene: TRBD2
clone size: NA
V gene: TRBV29-1
CDR3 DNA: TGCAGCGTTACCCGTAGCGGGGGGGTTTCCTACAATGAGCAGTTCTTC
CDR3 protein: CSVTRSGGVSYNEQFF

J gene: TRBJ2-6
D gene: NA
clone size: NA
V gene: TRBV27
CDR3 DNA: TGTGCCAGCAGCAACCCGAGAGGGCCTGGGGCCAACGTCCTGACTTTC
CDR3 protein: CASSNPRGPGANVLTF

J gene: TRBJ2-2
D gene: NA
clone size: NA
V gene: TRBV28
CDR3 DNA: TGTGCCAGCAGTTTGCAGGGTCGCACCGGGGAGCTGTTTTTT
CDR3 protein: CASSLQGRTGELFF

J gene: TRBJ1-1
D gene: NA
clone size: NA
V gene: TRBV7-9
CDR3 DNA: TGTGCCAGCAGCCCTGGACAGGAAGCTTTCTTT
CDR3 protein: CASSPGQEAFF

J gene: TRBJ2-2
D gene: TRBD1
clone size: few
V gene: TRBV2
CDR3 DNA: TGTGCCAGCAGTCCACAGGGGTCTGAGGAGCTGTTTTTT
CDR3 protein: CASSPQGSEELFF

J gene: TRBJ2-7
D gene: NA
clone size: NA
V gene: TRBV29-1
CDR3 DNA: TGCAGCGCCCAAAGTACGGAGCAGTACTTC
CDR3 protein: CSAQSTEQYF

J gene: TRBJ1-2
D gene: NA
clone size: few
V gene: TRBV7-9
CDR3 DNA: TGTGCCAGCAGCTCCGCAGGGGACACATATGGCTACACCTTC
CDR3 protein: CASSSAGDTYGYTF

J gene: TRBJ1-2
D gene: NA
clone size: NA
V gene: TRBV5-6
CDR3 DNA: TGTGCCAGCAGCCCACAGGGCGCTAACTATGGCTACACCTTC
CDR3 protein: CASSPQGANYGYTF

J gene: TRBJ1-1
D gene: NA
clone size: once
V gene: TRBV30
CDR3 DNA: TGTGCCTGGGGGGGTTCAGCGACTGAAGCTTTCTTT
CDR3 protein: CAWGGSATEAFF

J gene: TRBJ1-2
D gene: TRBD1
clone size: NA
V gene: TRBV5-4
CDR3 DNA: TGTGCCAGCAGCGCTGCCGAGGACAGGGGCCTACGTGGCTACACCTTC
CDR3 protein: CASSAAEDRGLRGYTF

J gene: TRBJ1-2
D gene: TRBD1
clone size: NA
V gene: TRBV7-2
CDR3 DNA: TGTGCCAGCAGTCACGGACAGGGGACGGCCCGTTACACCTTC
CDR3 protein: CASSHGQGTARYTF

J gene: TRBJ2-3
D gene: NA
clone size: NA
V gene: TRBV5-8
CDR3 DNA: TGTGCCAGCAGCTTGGGACAGTGGGCAGATACGCAGTATTTT
CDR3 protein: CASSLGQWADTQYF